This T cell receptor (beta chain) was sequenced in a study of CD8+ T cells in alopecia areata. Turning to the study itself: Patients received oral tofacitinib, 5 to 10 mg twice daily, for moderate-to-severe alopecia areata.

Notes on the study in general: An increase in clonality over normal scalp was evident in lesional scalp, especially alopecia totalis/universalis. Researchers reported that TCR sharing among patients proved less clear than in mice, possibly HLA-linked.

The CDR3 runs to 12 residues. Germline lookup yields CDR1 SQVTM and CDR2 ANQGSEA. V lost 7 bases to trimming and J lost 0 bases, with 10 bases between them. Starting from PBMCs, sorting isolated CD4+ and CD8+ T cells. This clone turned up a few times. Its antigen is undetermined. In each case, RNA was isolated and then reverse transcribed into cDNA as the sequencing template. Generated by immunoSEQ multiplex PCR, the TCRdb table keeps only in-frame clones and is missing some. The table shows more than 200,000 clones, with about 68% occurring only once. The source of this sequence is a human donor with alopecia areata. The sequenced sample was CD4+ T cells sorted from blood, obtained at week 0. This sequence joins TRBV29-1 and TRBJ2-7; tentative D call: TRBD1 (6 bases). The CDR3 is CSGSDSSYEQYF. The CDR3 DNA reads as TGCAGCGGTTCGGACAGCTCCTACGAGCAGTACTTC.